Here is one TCR beta chain with its context. Antigen unknown. This record belongs to a study of CD8 T cells in ankylosing spondylitis. Study findings and constraints: A subset of motif variants has previously been described in the synovial fluid and blood of reactive arthritis. There was a TCR beta motif, made of several highly homologous variants, that appeared characteristic of ankylosing spondylitis blood. Significantly higher representation of disease-linked clones was reported for matched ankylosing spondylitis synovial fluid. Peripheral blood held disease-linked clones only at relatively low frequency, and these were CD8+.

This CDR3 is 15 amino acids long. The V segment lost 5 bases and the J segment 6 bases; nucleotides outside the gene matches: 8. Germline CDR1 reads SEHNR; CDR2 reads FQNEAQ (reference sequence). The authors made TCR beta libraries by quantitative 5'-RACE with molecular barcodes. TCRdb re-derived calls from the 5' RACE reads in MiXCR, one entry per CDR3 protein. Here the sample spans roughly 400,000 distinct CDR3 sequences, under 25% being singletons. Sequencing was done on a sample of blood, either unsorted or a sorted T cell fraction (not recorded which). The clonotype comes from a male donor with ankylosing spondylitis. This sequence joins TRBV7-9 and TRBJ1-4; TRBD1 matches 8 bases. The CDR3 DNA reads TGTGCCAGCAGCAGCCAGGGGGCGATGTATGAAAAACTGTTTTTT. Protein: CASSSQGAMYEKLFF.